These 14 T cell receptor beta chains came from one sample sequenced in a study of cytomegalovirus exposure and HLA in healthy donors. Primers for the PCR totalled 60 Vbeta and 13 Jbeta. Here immunoSEQ multiplex PCR was the method, and the copy in TCRdb shows in-frame clones only, minus some. The table includes 110,000 to 150,000 clones, 76% detected once. Sequenced input: PBMCs. These receptor sequences come from a woman aged 40 to 55 in good health and CMV-seronegative.

This clone showed up just once. This sequence joins TRBV7-6 and TRBJ2-2; 7 bases line up with TRBD1. Germline-derived CDR1 and CDR2 are SGHVS and FNYEAQ. The CDR3 is made up of 15 amino acids. After removal of 3 bases from V and 3 bases from J, the junction contained 4 bases not matched to a gene. The CDR3 region has the DNA TGTGCCAGCAGCTTGGGGACAGACTACACCGGGGAGCTGTTTTTT. Translated, it gives CASSLGTDYTGELFF.

This clone has only a few counts. The chain has TRBV6-5 and TRBJ2-7, with unresolved D. CDR3 length: 14 amino acids. Germline CDR1 reads MNHEY; CDR2 reads SVGAGI. The ends were cut back, 2 bases at V and 0 bases at J, with 8 bases in the middle. The CDR3 DNA is TGTGCCAGCAGTTACACTCGAAACTCCTACGAGCAGTACTTC. This codes for CASSYTRNSYEQYF.

The chain links TRBV5-4 to TRBJ2-2, with 7 bases matching TRBD1. With V trimmed by 6 bases and J by 5 bases, 4 bases remained unmatched. Germline CDR1 reads SGHNT; CDR2 reads YYREEE (reference sequence). The CDR3 loop spans 13 amino acids. The CDR3 loop is CASNRQGTGELFF. In nucleotides, the CDR3 is TGTGCCAGCAATAGACAGGGAACCGGGGAGCTGTTTTTT.

This sequence joins TRBV6-1 and TRBJ1-2; 7 nucleotides line up with TRBD1. Germline CDR1 and CDR2: MNHNS and SASEGT. After removal of 6 bases from V and 5 bases from J, the junction contained 12 bases not matched to a gene. The CDR3 has 15 amino acids. CDR3 nucleotide sequence: TGTGCCAGCAGCCGTTCCCGGGACAGTCGATATGGCTACACCTTC. Translating gives CASSRSRDSRYGYTF.

The chain combines TRBV5-1 with TRBJ2-3; possibly TRBD2 for D (5 bases). The CDR3 has 14 residues. Deletions cut 3 bases from V and 2 bases from J, with 10 bases between. Germline values: CDR1 SGHRS, CDR2 YFSETQ. The CDR3 here is CASSSTGFTDTQYF. The CDR3 region has the DNA TGCGCCAGCAGCTCTACGGGGTTCACAGATACGCAGTATTTT.

The chain carries TRBV27 and TRBJ2-5; a weak D match, TRBD1 (5 bases). The DNA end lines up better with TRBJ2-7; the J call may be wrong. CDR1 MNHEY and CDR2 SMNVEV come from the germline V gene (reference sequence). There are 14 residues in the CDR3. This CDR3 reads CASSFQGMAYEQYF. The DNA of the CDR3 is TGTGCCAGCTCCTTTCAGGGTATGGCGTACGAGCAGTACTTC.

For this clone: Within the sample, other DNA sequences also encode this same CDR3. The chain couples TRBV23-1 to TRBJ1-4; 7 positions agree with TRBD1. TRBV23-1 is filed as an ORF, its function uncertain. This CDR3 contains 17 residues. CDR3 sequence reads: CAIIQYPQGTINEKLFF. The CDR3 DNA reads TGCGCTATAATCCAATACCCACAGGGGACGATTAACGAAAAACTGTTTTTT.

This clone was detected once. The gene calls are TRBV30 and TRBJ1-4; 7 bases are a match to TRBD1. This CDR3 region has 15 residues. Germline V lookup: CDR1 GTSNPN, CDR2 SVGIG (reference sequence). Trimming cost V 3 bases and J 2 bases; bases outside gene matches: 6. CDR3 sequence reads: CAWSIPGQTNEKLFF. The CDR3 DNA is TGTGCCTGGAGCATACCGGGACAGACTAATGAAAAACTGTTTTTT.

This clone appeared once. The chain employs TRBV14 and TRBJ1-6, with D possibly matching TRBD1 (6 bases). Germline assignment: CDR1 SGHDN and CDR2 FVKESK. V was cut by 1 base and J by 0 bases, with 13 bases left in between. There are 18 residues in the CDR3. CDR3 sequence (DNA): TGTGCCAGCAGCCAAGGATTGGACAGAAGCTCCTATAATTCACCCCTCCACTTT. Protein sequence: CASSQGLDRSSYNSPLHF.

The V gene is TRBV4-1, the J gene TRBJ2-2; 8 bases agree with TRBD1. From germline, CDR1 is MGHRA and CDR2 YSYEKL. The CDR3 contains 15 residues. J was trimmed by 1 base and V by 5 bases; bases with no gene match: 3. The CDR3 nucleotides are TGCGCCAGCAGCTGGGACAGGCTGAACACCGGGGAGCTGTTTTTT. Amino acids: CASSWDRLNTGELFF.

The chain employs TRBV7-9 and TRBJ2-2; 7 nucleotides line up with TRBD1. Per germline, CDR1 SEHNR and CDR2 FQNEAQ (reference sequence). The CDR3 is 14 amino acids. The ends lost 4 bases at V and 4 bases at J; junction bases unmatched: 3. CDR3 loop: CASSSGQTTGELFF. The CDR3 bases are TGTGCCAGCAGCTCGGGACAGACCACCGGGGAGCTGTTTTTT.

The chain uses TRBV28 and TRBJ2-3; TRBD2 is a possible D gene (6 bases). CDR1 and CDR2 from the germline V gene are MDHEN and SYDVKM. V was clipped by 2 bases and J by 4 bases, with 13 bases between them. This CDR3 has 15 residues. The CDR3 is CASSLPPRLADTQYF. DNA of the CDR3: TGTGCCAGCAGTTTACCTCCCCGACTAGCAGATACGCAGTATTTT.

The chain uses TRBV6-5 and TRBJ1-4, with D unresolved. V dropped 6 bases and J dropped 5 bases, with 10 bases sitting between them. This CDR3 contains 13 residues. The germline V gene encodes CDR1 MNHEY and CDR2 SVGAGI. In DNA form, the CDR3 reads TGTGCCAGCAGGATAGAACTAAATGAAAAACTGTTTTTT. As protein: CASRIELNEKLFF.

This clone was seen a single time. The chain combines TRBV18 with TRBJ1-5, with D perhaps matching TRBD1 (6 bases). V was cut by 2 bases and J by 7 bases, with 12 bases left in between. The length of the CDR3 is 14 residues. The germline V gene encodes CDR1 KGHSH and CDR2 LQKENI. The CDR3 bases are TGTGCCAGCTCACCAACAGGGTTAGAACAGCCCCAGCATTTT. It translates to CASSPTGLEQPQHF.